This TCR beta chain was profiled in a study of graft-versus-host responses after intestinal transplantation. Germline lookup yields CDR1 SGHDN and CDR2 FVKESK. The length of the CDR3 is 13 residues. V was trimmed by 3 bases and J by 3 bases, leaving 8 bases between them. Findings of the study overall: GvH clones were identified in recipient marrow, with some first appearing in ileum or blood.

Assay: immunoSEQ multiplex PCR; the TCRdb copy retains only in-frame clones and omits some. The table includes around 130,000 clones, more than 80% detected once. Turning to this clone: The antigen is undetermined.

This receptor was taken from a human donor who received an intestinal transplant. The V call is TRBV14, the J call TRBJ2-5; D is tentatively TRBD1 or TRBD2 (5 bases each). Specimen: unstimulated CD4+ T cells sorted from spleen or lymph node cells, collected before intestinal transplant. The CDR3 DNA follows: TGTGCCAGCAGCCAGGGGGTGAAAGAGACCCAGTACTTC. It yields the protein CASSQGVKETQYF. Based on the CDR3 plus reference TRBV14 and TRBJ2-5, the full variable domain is EAGVTQFPSHSVIEKGQTVTLRCDPISGHDNLYWYRRVMGKEIKFLLHFVKESKQDESGMPNNRFLAERTGGTYSTLKVQPAELEDSGVYFCASSQGVKETQYFGPGTRLLVL.